A selection of T cell receptor beta chains follows, all from one sample in a study of T cell repertoires in cytomegalovirus infection. TCRdb itself ran the reads through MiXCR, one entry per CDR3 protein. The data show tens of thousands of distinct CDR3 sequences, just under 4% seen once. Sample: PBMCs. The source is a human donor in good health (CMV status not recorded). Some clones in this sample may be carry-over from other donors' samples. Both conserved end residues are part of each CDR3. A D gene is named only where the DNA matches it firmly. Not every row has a clone size; where given, it reads once, few, many or a size class.

16	many	TRBV7-8	.	TRBJ1-5	CASSLQGAWGNQPQHF	TGTGCCAGCAGCTTACAAGGGGCATGGGGCAATCAGCCCCAGCATTTT
14	.	TRBV4-3	TRBD1	TRBJ1-1	CASSQDLDRTEAFF	TGCGCCAGCAGCCAAGATTTGGACAGGACTGAAGCTTTCTTT
13	many	TRBV7-2	TRBD2	TRBJ2-1	CASSLSPGGEQFF	TGTGCCAGCAGCTTATCGCCGGGGGGTGAGCAGTTCTTC
16	many	TRBV20-1	TRBD1	TRBJ1-2	CSAGGTGRSSSYGYTF	TGCAGTGCTGGGGGGACAGGGCGATCCTCTTCCTATGGCTACACCTTC
14	many	TRBV7-6	TRBD2	TRBJ2-5	CASSLARGVETQYF	TGTGCCAGCAGCTTAGCCCGGGGGGTGGAGACCCAGTACTTC
13	many	TRBV7-2	.	TRBJ1-3	CASTRWGSNTIYF	TGTGCCAGCACAAGGTGGGGTTCAAACACCATATATTTT
15	many	TRBV9	TRBD2	TRBJ2-1	CASSVAASGRNEQFF	TGTGCCAGCAGCGTAGCGGCTAGCGGGAGGAATGAGCAGTTCTTC
13	many	TRBV7-2	.	TRBJ1-1	CASSLIKNTEAFF	TGTGCCAGCAGCTTAATAAAGAACACTGAAGCTTTCTTT
14	many	TRBV7-2	TRBD1	TRBJ1-2	CASSLGQGLNGYTF	TGTGCCAGCAGCTTAGGACAGGGTCTGAATGGCTACACCTTC
15	many	TRBV7-2	.	TRBJ1-3	CASSLIVRGGNTIYF	TGTGCCAGCAGCTTAATCGTTCGCGGGGGAAACACCATATATTTT
13	many	TRBV7-9	.	TRBJ2-7	CASSFYRAYEQYF	TGTGCCAGCAGCTTTTACAGGGCGTACGAGCAGTACTTC
13	many	TRBV19	.	TRBJ2-2	CASLGPNTGELFF	TGTGCCAGTTTGGGACCGAACACCGGGGAGCTGTTTTTT
14	many	TRBV7-2	.	TRBJ1-1	CASSLSQGRFAAFF	TGTGCCAGCAGCTTAAGTCAGGGCCGGTTTGCAGCTTTCTTT
15	many	TRBV12-3/TRBV12-4	.	TRBJ1-3	CASRSTGFSGNTIYF	TGTGCCAGCAGGTCTACAGGGTTTTCTGGAAACACCATATATTTT
13	many	TRBV28	.	TRBJ2-5	CASGAKVEETQYF	TGTGCCAGCGGGGCTAAGGTGGAAGAGACCCAGTACTTC
15	many	TRBV7-2	TRBD1	TRBJ2-1	CASSSGQPGTNEQFF	TGTGCCAGCAGCTCGGGACAGCCCGGTACAAATGAGCAGTTCTTC
14	many	TRBV5-1	.	TRBJ1-5	CASSLLGDAQPQHF	TGCGCCAGCAGCCTCCTGGGGGATGCTCAGCCCCAGCATTTT
13	many	TRBV7-7	.	TRBJ2-3	CASSFTGRDTQYF	TGTGCCAGCAGCTTCACAGGGAGAGATACGCAGTATTTT
16	.	TRBV19	TRBD2	TRBJ2-1	CASTGTSGRYYNEQLF	TGTGCCAGTACCGGGACTAGCGGGAGGTACTACAATGAGCAGCTCTTC
16	many	TRBV7-2	TRBD2	TRBJ2-3	CASSFTRTSGTDTQYF	TGTGCCAGCAGCTTCACGAGGACTAGCGGTACAGATACGCAGTATTTT
14	many	TRBV5-4	TRBD1	TRBJ2-1	CASSLEQGYNEQFF	TGTGCCAGCAGCTTGGAACAGGGGTACAATGAGCAGTTCTTC
15	many	TRBV20-1	TRBD2	TRBJ2-1	CSARNAGGTYNEQFF	TGCAGTGCTAGGAATGCGGGAGGCACCTACAATGAGCAGTTCTTC
16	many	TRBV7-6	.	TRBJ1-4	CASSLWVTASNEKLFF	TGTGCCAGCAGCTTGTGGGTAACGGCATCTAATGAAAAACTGTTTTTT
12	many	TRBV28	.	TRBJ2-7	CASGQFTYEQYF	TGTGCCAGCGGACAGTTTACCTACGAGCAGTACTTC